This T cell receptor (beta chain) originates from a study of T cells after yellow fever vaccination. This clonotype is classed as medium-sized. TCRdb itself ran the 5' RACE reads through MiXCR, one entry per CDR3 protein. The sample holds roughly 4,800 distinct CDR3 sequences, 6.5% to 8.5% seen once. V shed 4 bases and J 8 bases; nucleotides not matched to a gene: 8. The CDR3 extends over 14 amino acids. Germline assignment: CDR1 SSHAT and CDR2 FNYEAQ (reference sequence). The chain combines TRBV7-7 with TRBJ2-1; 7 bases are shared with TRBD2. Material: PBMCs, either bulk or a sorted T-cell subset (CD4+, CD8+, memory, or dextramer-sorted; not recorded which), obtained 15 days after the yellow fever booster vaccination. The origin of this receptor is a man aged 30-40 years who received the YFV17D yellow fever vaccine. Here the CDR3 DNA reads TGTGCCAGCAGCTCCCAACTAGCGACGGATGAGCAGTTCTTC. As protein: CASSSQLATDEQFF.